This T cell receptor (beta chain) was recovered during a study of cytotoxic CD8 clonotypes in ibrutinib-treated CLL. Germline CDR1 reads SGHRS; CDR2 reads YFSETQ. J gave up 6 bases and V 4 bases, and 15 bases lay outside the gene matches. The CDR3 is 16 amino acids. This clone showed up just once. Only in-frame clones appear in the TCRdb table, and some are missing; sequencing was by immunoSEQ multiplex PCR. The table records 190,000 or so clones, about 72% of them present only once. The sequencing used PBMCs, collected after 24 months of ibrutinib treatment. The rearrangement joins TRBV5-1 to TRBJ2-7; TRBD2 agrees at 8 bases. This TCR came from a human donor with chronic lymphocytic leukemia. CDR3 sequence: CASSQSRPGLVSEQYF. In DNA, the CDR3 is TGCGCCAGCAGCCAATCCCGACCGGGACTAGTCTCCGAGCAGTACTTC. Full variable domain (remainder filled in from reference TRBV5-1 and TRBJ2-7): KAGVTQTPRYLIKTRGQQVTLSCSPISGHRSVSWYQQTPGQGLQFLFEYFSETQRNKGNFPGRFSGRQFSNSRSEMNVSTLELGDSALYLCASSQSRPGLVSEQYFGPGTRLTVT.